Listed below are T cell receptor beta chains from one sample, sequenced in a study of cytomegalovirus exposure and HLA in healthy donors. TCRdb's copy holds only in-frame clones and misses some; the assay was immunoSEQ multiplex PCR. The table for this sample gives around 70,000 clones. The sequenced sample consisted of PBMCs. The receptor set was obtained from a boy between 10 and 17 years old in good health and CMV-seronegative. CDR3s include the opening cysteine and the closing phenylalanine or tryptophan. D genes are given only for firm matches.

d_call j_call v_call cdr3_aa cdr3_nt
TRBD1 TRBJ1-2 TRBV5-5 CASSPGQSHNYGYTF TGTGCCAGCAGCCCGGGACAGTCTCATAACTATGGCTACACCTTC
TRBD2 TRBJ2-1 TRBV19 CASSRKAGGPINEQFF TGTGCCAGTAGCAGGAAAGCGGGAGGGCCCATTAATGAGCAGTTCTTC
TRBD1 TRBJ1-1 TRBV19 CASSGPGQGVWGTEAFF TGTGCCAGTAGTGGGCCGGGACAGGGGGTGTGGGGCACTGAAGCTTTCTTT
NA TRBJ1-2 TRBV6-5 CASSYDGDYGYTF TGTGCCAGCAGTTACGACGGGGACTATGGCTACACCTTC
NA TRBJ1-4 TRBV9 CASSVAATNEKLFF TGTGCCAGCAGCGTAGCTGCAACTAATGAAAAACTGTTTTTT
TRBD1 TRBJ1-1 TRBV4-1 CASSRAGTGNTEAFF TGCGCCAGCAGCCGCGCCGGGACAGGGAACACTGAAGCTTTCTTT
NA TRBJ2-7 TRBV7-2 CASRQAATYEQYF TGTGCCAGCAGGCAAGCTGCTACCTACGAGCAGTACTTC
NA TRBJ2-7 TRBV5-1 CASSLGVQGPLNEQYF TGCGCCAGCAGCTTGGGAGTTCAGGGCCCTCTCAACGAGCAGTACTTC
TRBD1 TRBJ1-1 TRBV11-2 CASSSLTGRTEAFF TGTGCCAGCAGCTCACTGACAGGGCGGACTGAAGCTTTCTTT
TRBD1 TRBJ2-1 TRBV14 CASYRTGINNEQFF TGTGCCAGCTACAGGACAGGAATCAACAATGAGCAGTTCTTC
NA TRBJ2-7 TRBV7-2 CASSPLRSSYEQYF TGTGCCAGCAGCCCCCTAAGGAGCTCCTACGAGCAGTACTTC
TRBD1 TRBJ2-7 TRBV2 CASTMGTGAYEQYF TGTGCCAGCACAATGGGGACAGGGGCCTACGAGCAGTACTTC
TRBD1 TRBJ1-1 TRBV30 CAYTQGAGTEAFF TGTGCCTACACTCAGGGGGCAGGGACTGAAGCTTTCTTT
TRBD2 TRBJ2-3 TRBV7-2 CASLLRGGSEDTQYF TGTGCCAGCCTCCTAAGGGGCGGGAGCGAGGATACGCAGTATTTT
TRBD2 TRBJ2-7 TRBV5-1 CASSSTSGRRYEQYF TGCGCCAGCAGCTCAACTAGCGGGAGGAGGTACGAGCAGTACTTC
NA TRBJ1-1 TRBV5-4 CASTGRGTEAFF TGTGCCAGCACCGGACGGGGCACTGAAGCTTTCTTT
TRBD1 TRBJ1-5 TRBV19 CASSTTPGQNNQPQHF TGTGCCAGTAGTACTACTCCGGGACAGAATAATCAGCCCCAGCATTTT
TRBD1 TRBJ2-7 TRBV9 CASSVGGRDSSYEQYF TGTGCCAGCAGCGTAGGAGGTAGGGACAGCTCCTACGAGCAGTACTTC